The T cell receptor beta chain under discussion was sequenced for a study of early T cells in non-severe SARS-CoV-2 infection. Study-level findings and limits: A preference for anti-spike CD8 responses marked VDJdb matching, which missed private and CD4 specificities.

Per germline, CDR1 SQVTM and CDR2 ANQGSEA. The CDR3 length is 16 residues. This clonotype showed up just a few times. Its matching antigen is unknown. At one of its ends the junction is not consistent with the germline gene, which may arise from a read error. Individual cDNA molecules carried attached unique molecular identifiers. Via MiXCR, TCRdb re-called the 5' RACE reads, giving one row per CDR3 protein. The sample yields around 62,000 distinct CDR3 sequences, around 12% seen once. The clonotype was recovered from an adult who was a healthcare worker with PCR-confirmed SARS-CoV-2 infection or an uninfected control (not recorded which). The sequenced sample was whole blood. This chain uses TRBV29-1 with TRBJ2-2; TRBD1 aligns across 9 bases. DNA for the CDR3: TGCAGCGTTGGAGGGCTTGGACAGGGGAGCACCGGGGAGCTGCTTTTT. This translates into CSVGGLGQGSTGELLF.